The 27 T cell receptor beta chains given below trace back to one sample, sequenced in a study of beta chain features in type 1 diabetes. TCRB transcripts that were expressed got sequenced, as all of the isolated RNA had been reverse transcribed. Profiled with immunoSEQ multiplex PCR; TCRdb holds only in-frame clones, not every one. This table holds 300,000 or so clones, 7% to 9% found once. What was sequenced was central memory CD4+ T cells from blood. Receptors originate from a woman younger than 35 in good health.

Only a few counts were recorded for this clone. The rearrangement joins TRBV10-3 to TRBJ2-5; D might be TRBD2 (6 bases). Trimming removed 0 bases at V and 2 bases at J, with 13 bases between. The germline V gene has CDR1 ENHRY and CDR2 SYGVKD. The CDR3 has 16 amino acids. CDR3 DNA: TGTGCCATCAGTGAGTCGGCCTCTAGCGTGCAAGAGACCCAGTACTTC. Amino acids: CAISESASSVQETQYF.

This clone was recorded a few times. The genes are TRBV29-1 and TRBJ1-5, with D possibly being TRBD1 (5 bases). Germline CDR1 is SQVTM and CDR2 is ANQGSEA. The CDR3 is made up of 13 amino acids. V was clipped by 7 bases and J by 4 bases, with 14 bases between them. This chain's CDR3 is CSEPGRTNQPQHF. CDR3 bases: TGCAGCGAGCCGGGACGGACTAATCAGCCCCAGCATTTT.

A few counts support this clone. The gene calls are TRBV7-9 and TRBJ2-7; D is uncertain. CDR1 and CDR2 from the germline V gene are SEHNR and FQNEAQ (reference sequence). The CDR3 length is 12 residues. The V gene lost 0 bases and the J gene lost 4 bases, with 4 bases spanning the gap. The CDR3 DNA is TGTGCCAGCAGCTTAGCTGTATACGAGCAGTACTTC. This translates into CASSLAVYEQYF.

The chain couples TRBV7-9 to TRBJ2-3; TRBD1 might be the D (6 bases). V was cut by 5 bases and J by 1 base, with 16 bases left in between. Germline V gene lookup returns CDR1 SEHNR and CDR2 FQNEAQ (reference sequence). The CDR3 contains 16 residues. DNA of the CDR3: TGTGCCAGCAGCCACCTCACAGGGTCGGGCACAGATACGCAGTATTTT. The encoded protein is CASSHLTGSGTDTQYF.

This clone was seen a handful of times. This chain links TRBV7-2 with TRBJ2-1; 10 positions match TRBD2. V was pared by 6 bases and J by 7 bases, with 18 bases of the junction left unmatched. Germline V gives CDR1 SGHTA, CDR2 FQGNSA. The CDR3 extends over 18 amino acids. The CDR3 coding sequence is TGTGCCAGCAGTATAGGGGGCCTAGCGGGAGATTTTCTGAATGAGCAGTTCTTC. This encodes CASSIGGLAGDFLNEQFF.

This clone was seen only a few times. The junction shows a germline mismatch at one end, possibly a read error. The CDR3 reads CASSWDSDQPQHF. CDR3 DNA: TGTGCCAGCAGTTGGGACAGTGATCAGCCCCAGCATTTT. The chain is built from TRBV10-3 and TRBJ1-5; TRBD1 agrees at 7 bases. Per germline, CDR1 ENHRY and CDR2 SYGVKD. This CDR3 has 13 amino acids.

The sample holds a few counts of this clone. The chain couples TRBV29-1 to TRBJ2-7; TRBD2 might be the D (5 bases). This CDR3 spans 13 amino acids. V dropped 4 bases and J dropped 3 bases, with 13 bases sitting between them. CDR1 SQVTM and CDR2 ANQGSEA come from the germline V gene. The CDR3 protein is CSVGGLRGYEQYF. The CDR3 nucleotides are TGCAGCGTTGGTGGCCTCCGGGGCTACGAGCAGTACTTC.

To note about this clone: A much larger clone differs from this one at a single base, so this may be a read error. The chain combines TRBV14 with TRBJ2-3, with unresolved D. The CDR3 runs 12 residues. V was pared by 4 bases and J by 0 bases, with 2 bases between. Per germline, CDR1 SGHDN and CDR2 FVKESK. This CDR3 is CASSPSTDTQYF. The DNA of the CDR3 is TGTGCCAGCAGCCCTAGCACAGATACGCAGTATTTT.

This clone was counted only a few times. The J gene is TRBJ2-3, the V gene TRBV9, with D uncertain. The germline V gene has CDR1 SGDLS and CDR2 YYNGEE. V was shortened by 0 bases and J by 6 bases, with 8 bases between the two germline ends. The CDR3 sequence is 13 residues long. The CDR3 nucleotides are TGTGCCAGCAGCGTAGCGGCCCCGGATACGCAGTATTTT. Translated: CASSVAAPDTQYF.

V usage is TRBV2 and J usage is TRBJ2-2, with no clear D. Germline lookup yields CDR1 SNHLY and CDR2 FYNNEI. The V end was cut by 0 bases, the J end by 8 bases, with 1 base between. This CDR3 spans 11 amino acids. As DNA, the CDR3 is TGTGCCAGCAGTGAAGCAGGGGAGCTGTTTTTT. It codes for CASSEAGELFF.

The chain combines TRBV7-2 with TRBJ2-4; 10 positions agree with TRBD2. The V and J ends lost 5 bases and 8 bases, in that order; junction bases with no gene match: 6. This CDR3 is 14 amino acids long. In germline, CDR1 is SGHTA, CDR2 FQGNSA. Written as DNA, the CDR3 is TGTGCCAGCAGCCCGTCTAGCGGGAGTGACATTCAGTACTTC. This gives the protein CASSPSSGSDIQYF.

The chain employs TRBV15 and TRBJ2-7; D ambiguous. With 0 bases removed from V and 4 bases from J, the gap between germline ends came to 13 bases. CDR3 length equals 15 residues. Germline loops: CDR1 LNHNV, CDR2 YYDKDF (reference sequence). Here the CDR3 DNA reads TGTGCCACCAGCAGAGATACTGGCTACACGTACGAGCAGTACTTC. As protein: CATSRDTGYTYEQYF.

To note about this clone: At one boundary the junction diverges from the germline segment, which might be a read error. The chain uses TRBV7-2 and TRBJ1-2; D gene unclear. The germline gives CDR1 SGHTA, CDR2 FQGNSA. The CDR3 is 11 residues long. The CDR3 reads CASSPNHGYTF. Here the CDR3 DNA reads TGTGCCAGCAGCCCTAACCATGGCTACACCTTC.

V gene TRBV5-1 combines with J gene TRBJ1-2; 7 bases fit TRBD1. The junction had 10 bases not matched to a gene; V was cut back by 1 base and J by 7 bases. Germline V gene data show CDR1 as SGHRS and CDR2 as YFSETQ. This CDR3 comprises 15 residues. Here the CDR3 reads CASSLSNTGVGGYTF. The CDR3 DNA reads TGCGCCAGCAGCTTGTCGAATACAGGGGTAGGTGGCTACACCTTC.

The table lists this clone with many counts. This sequence joins TRBV29-1 and TRBJ2-2; possible D gene TRBD2, 5 bases. The CDR3 consists of 16 residues. Trimming shortened V by 6 bases and J by 2 bases, and 19 bases separated the two germline ends. Germline CDR1 SQVTM, CDR2 ANQGSEA. This CDR3 reads CSVTDLSGGNTGELFF. In DNA form, the CDR3 reads TGCAGCGTCACCGATCTAAGCGGTGGCAACACCGGGGAGCTGTTTTTT.

This clone occurred many times. The chain recombines TRBV5-1 with TRBJ2-7; D may match TRBD1 or TRBD2 (5 bases each). The germline V and J ends were trimmed by 4 bases and 5 bases, with 19 bases remaining between them. This CDR3 region has 15 residues. Germline CDR1 is SGHRS and CDR2 is YFSETQ. CDR3 DNA sequence: TGCGCCAGCAGCCTGGGACGAGGTTCCATGGACGAGCAGTACTTC. Its translation: CASSLGRGSMDEQYF.

This clone came up a few times. The rearrangement links TRBV25-1 to TRBJ2-1, with no clear D. Germline CDR1 MGHDK, CDR2 SYGVNS. The CDR3 has 16 residues. V was trimmed by 4 bases and J by 4 bases, leaving 17 bases between them. In DNA, the CDR3 is TGTGCCAGCAGTGTAACCGCAAATACCCTTTACAATGAGCAGTTCTTC. Protein product: CASSVTANTLYNEQFF.

The chain employs TRBV2 and TRBJ2-2; 7 positions match TRBD2. The junction had 8 bases not matched to a gene; V was cut back by 4 bases and J by 0 bases. CDR1 SNHLY and CDR2 FYNNEI come from the germline V gene. The CDR3 contains 17 residues. CDR3 region: CASSVVLATANTGELFF. The CDR3 DNA reads as TGTGCCAGCAGTGTTGTACTAGCGACCGCGAACACCGGGGAGCTGTTTTTT.

This clone came up a few times. V gene TRBV15 combines with J gene TRBJ2-2; 8 bases are shared with TRBD1. The CDR3 covers 16 residues. V lost 4 bases and J lost 1; bases outside the gene matches: 5. Germline-derived CDR1 and CDR2 are LNHNV and YYDKDF (reference sequence). CDR3 in DNA: TGTGCCACCAGCATACACGGACAGGGGAACACCGGGGAGCTGTTTTTT. As protein: CATSIHGQGNTGELFF.

CDR3 nucleotides: TGTGCCAGCAGCCTCCCTCAGGGAGCTAACTATGGCTACACCTTC. This sequence encodes CASSLPQGANYGYTF. This chain links TRBV7-9 with TRBJ1-2; D is possibly TRBD1 (5 bases). Germline CDR1 reads SEHNR; CDR2 reads FQNEAQ (reference sequence). This CDR3 is built from 15 residues. V lost 5 bases, J lost 0 bases, and 13 bases lay in between.

The chain couples TRBV6-6 to TRBJ2-2, with a possible D match to TRBD2 (6 bases). This CDR3 spans 15 amino acids. V gave up 6 bases and J gave up 5 bases, with 16 bases separating them. Germline CDR1 MNHNY, CDR2 SVGAGI (reference sequence). Here the CDR3 DNA reads TGTGCCAGCAGAACAGGACTAACCGGTACCGGGGAGCTGTTTTTT. Encoded protein: CASRTGLTGTGELFF.

This chain connects TRBV7-9 to TRBJ1-2, with D perhaps matching TRBD1 (5 bases). Trimming removed 7 bases at V and 8 bases at J, with 23 bases between. Looked up from germline, CDR1 is SEHNR and CDR2 is FQNEAQ (reference sequence). CDR3 length: 15 residues. The CDR3 nucleotides read TGTGCCAGCACCCCCCCCGAGGGGACCCTATGGGGCTACACCTTC. Translation: CASTPPEGTLWGYTF.

This clone was detected only a few times. The chain is built from TRBV19 and TRBJ2-6, with no clear D. In germline, CDR1 is LNHDA, CDR2 SQIVND (reference sequence). The CDR3 runs to 14 residues. The V and J ends lost 3 bases and 1 base respectively, with 4 bases between them. The CDR3 reads CASSITSGANVLTF. CDR3 coding DNA: TGTGCCAGTAGTATTACGTCTGGGGCCAACGTCCTGACTTTC.

This clone occurred a few times. This CDR3 is also generated by other DNA sequences in the sample. This chain's CDR3 is CASSLGLAYEQYF. The DNA of the CDR3 is TGTGCCAGCAGCTTGGGACTAGCCTACGAGCAGTACTTC. The chain employs TRBV28 and TRBJ2-7; 8 bases fit TRBD2. The ends lost 6 bases at V and 2 bases at J; junction bases unmatched: 3. Germline lookup yields CDR1 MDHEN and CDR2 SYDVKM. The CDR3 has 13 amino acids.

This clone was detected a few times. V usage is TRBV7-8 and J usage is TRBJ1-5; no definite D call. This CDR3 contains 15 residues. The V end was cut by 4 bases, the J end by 5 bases, with 15 bases between. CDR1 and CDR2 (germline): SGHVS, FQNEAQ. CDR3 loop: CASSSQLGPYQPQHF. CDR3 coding DNA: TGTGCCAGCAGCTCACAGCTAGGGCCCTATCAGCCCCAGCATTTT.

This clone was found a few times. This chain uses TRBV28 with TRBJ2-4; TRBD1 is a possible D gene (6 bases). The CDR3 runs 12 residues. The V and J ends lost 10 bases and 7 bases respectively, with 14 bases between them. CDR1 and CDR2 from the germline V gene are MDHEN and SYDVKM. The DNA for the CDR3 is TGTGCCACCCAAGGGGGACCCAACATTCAGTACTTC. Amino acid sequence: CATQGGPNIQYF.

This clone was seen only a few times. The V and J genes are TRBV4-1 and TRBJ1-3; D uncertain. The CDR3 has 16 amino acids. V lost 4 bases, J lost 2 bases, and 15 bases lay in between. The germline CDR1 and CDR2 sequences are MGHRA and YSYEKL. The CDR3 protein is CASSLNTAPPGNTIYF. The CDR3 coding sequence is TGCGCCAGCAGCCTCAATACGGCCCCGCCTGGAAACACCATATATTTT.